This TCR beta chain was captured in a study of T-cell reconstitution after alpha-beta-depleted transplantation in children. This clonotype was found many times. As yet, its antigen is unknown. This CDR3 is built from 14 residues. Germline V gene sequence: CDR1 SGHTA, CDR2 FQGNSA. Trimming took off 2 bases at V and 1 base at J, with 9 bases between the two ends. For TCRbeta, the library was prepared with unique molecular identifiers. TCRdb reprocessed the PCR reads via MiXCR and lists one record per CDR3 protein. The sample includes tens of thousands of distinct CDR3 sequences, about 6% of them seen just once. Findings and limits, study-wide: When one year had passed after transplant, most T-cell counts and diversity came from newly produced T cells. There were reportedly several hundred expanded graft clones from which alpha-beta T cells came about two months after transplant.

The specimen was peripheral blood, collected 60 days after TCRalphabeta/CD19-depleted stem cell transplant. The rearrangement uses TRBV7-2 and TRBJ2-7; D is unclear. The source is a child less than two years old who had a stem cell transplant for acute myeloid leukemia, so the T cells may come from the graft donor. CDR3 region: CASSLYPGSYEQYF. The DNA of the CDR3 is TGTGCCAGCAGCTTATATCCTGGGTCCTACGAGCAGTACTTC.